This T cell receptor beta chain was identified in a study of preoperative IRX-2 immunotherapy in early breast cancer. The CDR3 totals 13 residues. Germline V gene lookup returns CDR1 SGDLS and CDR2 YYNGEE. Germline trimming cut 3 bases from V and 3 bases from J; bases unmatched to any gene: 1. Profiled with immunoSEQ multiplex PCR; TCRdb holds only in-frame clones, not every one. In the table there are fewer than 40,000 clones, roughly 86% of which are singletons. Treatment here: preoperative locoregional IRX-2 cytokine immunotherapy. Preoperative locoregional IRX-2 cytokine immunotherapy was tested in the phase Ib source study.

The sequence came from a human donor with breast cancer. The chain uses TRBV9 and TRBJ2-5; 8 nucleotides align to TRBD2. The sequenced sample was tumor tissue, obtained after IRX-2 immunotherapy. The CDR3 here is CASSGGLEETQYF. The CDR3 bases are TGTGCCAGCAGCGGGGGACTAGAAGAGACCCAGTACTTC.